What follows are 27 T cell receptor beta chains derived from one specimen sequenced in a study of blood T cell repertoires in COVID-19. Some clones are missing from TCRdb's copy, which holds only in-frame ones; the method was immunoSEQ multiplex PCR. The sample lists roughly 70,000 clones, roughly 80% occurring once. The sequencing sample was made of peripheral blood. The source of these receptors is an elderly woman with active or convalescent COVID-19.

This clone was found once. V gene TRBV5-5 combines with J gene TRBJ2-1; tentatively, D is TRBD2 (5 bases). CDR3 size: 14 residues. V gave up 5 bases and J gave up 0 bases, with 9 bases separating them. CDR1 and CDR2 from the germline V gene are SGHKS and YYEKEE (reference sequence). CDR3 in DNA: TGTGCCAGCAGGCCCGAGGGCTCCTACAATGAGCAGTTCTTC. Translated: CASRPEGSYNEQFF.

This chain joins TRBV29-1 and TRBJ2-1, with 12 bases fitting TRBD1. Germline V gives CDR1 SQVTM, CDR2 ANQGSEA. The V and J ends lost 7 bases and 5 bases, in that order; junction bases with no gene match: 3. The CDR3 contains 13 residues. Written as DNA, the CDR3 is TGCAGCGGGGGACAGGGGGCGGACAATGAGCAGTTCTTC. Its protein product is CSGGQGADNEQFF.

The genes are TRBV3-1 (or the pseudogene TRBV3-2) and TRBJ2-5, with 7 bases that match TRBD1. The CDR3 runs 14 residues. CDR1 is LGHDT and CDR2 is YNNKEL in the germline V gene (reference sequence). V trimming: 4 bases; J trimming: 2 bases; junction bases outside the gene matches: 4. The chain's CDR3 is CASSRWGQQETQYF. For the CDR3, the DNA is TGTGCCAGCAGCCGCTGGGGACAGCAAGAGACCCAGTACTTC.

The V and J genes are TRBV5-5 and TRBJ1-5; TRBD1 is a possible D gene (6 bases). Germline loops: CDR1 SGHKS, CDR2 YYEKEE (reference sequence). Trimming stripped 4 bases from V and 6 bases from J, with 17 bases between. The CDR3 sequence is 15 residues long. CDR3 amino acids: CASSATGTYSQPQHF. CDR3 nucleotide sequence: TGTGCCAGCAGCGCCACAGGGACCTATTCTCAGCCCCAGCATTTT.

The J gene is TRBJ1-2, the V gene TRBV7-2; 11 positions agree with TRBD1. V shed 0 bases and J 4 bases; nucleotides not matched to a gene: 4. CDR3 size: 16 residues. The germline V gene has CDR1 SGHTA and CDR2 FQGNSA. The CDR3 DNA reads TGTGCCAGCAGCTTAGCGAGGGGACAGGGGGTCTATGGCTACACCTTC. Translating it yields CASSLARGQGVYGYTF.

V is TRBV15 and J is TRBJ2-7; 8 bases line up with TRBD1. V trimming: 8 bases; J trimming: 1 base; junction bases outside the gene matches: 7. Germline V lookup: CDR1 LNHNV, CDR2 YYDKDF (reference sequence). CDR3 size: 14 residues. The CDR3 is CATGVGTGSYEQYF. Here the CDR3 DNA reads TGTGCCACCGGGGTAGGGACAGGATCCTACGAGCAGTACTTC. Drawing the rest from reference TRBV15 and TRBJ2-7, the complete variable domain is DAMVIQNPRYQVTQFGKPVTLSCSQTLNHNVMYWYQQKSSQAPKLLFHYYDKDFNNEADTPDNFQSRRPNTSFCFLDIRSPGLGDTAMYLCATGVGTGSYEQYFGPGTRLTVT.

The chain has TRBV28 and TRBJ1-2; D is possibly TRBD1 (5 bases). From germline, CDR1 is MDHEN and CDR2 SYDVKM. V lost 5 bases to trimming and J lost 3 bases, with 13 bases between them. This CDR3 spans 14 amino acids. CDR3 protein: CASSGGGPDYGYTF. Written as DNA, the CDR3 is TGTGCCAGCAGTGGGGGAGGACCGGACTATGGCTACACCTTC.

The chain joins TRBV10-1 to TRBJ2-5, with 9 bases matching TRBD2. Looked up from germline, CDR1 is WNHNN and CDR2 is SYGVQD (reference sequence). V trimming: 2 bases; J trimming: 2 bases; junction bases outside the gene matches: 9. CDR3 size: 17 residues. CDR3 bases: TGCGCCAGCAGTGAGGGTGTAGGTAGCGGGAGTCAAGAGACCCAGTACTTC. Translated: CASSEGVGSGSQETQYF.

The chain has TRBV6-2 or TRBV6-3 and TRBJ1-6, with D possibly matching TRBD1 (5 bases). V was trimmed by 2 bases and J by 1 base, leaving 9 bases between them. Germline CDR1 MNHEY, CDR2 SVGEGT. The CDR3 contains 16 residues. The CDR3 reads CASSYGGGSYNSPLHF. The CDR3 bases are TGTGCCAGCAGTTACGGCGGGGGGTCCTATAATTCACCCCTCCACTTT.

The chain employs TRBV7-2 and TRBJ2-3, with 8 bases fitting TRBD1. The germline V gene encodes CDR1 SGHTA and CDR2 FQGNSA. The CDR3 runs to 16 residues. V lost 5 bases to trimming and J lost 0 bases; unmatched junction nucleotides: 7. CDR3 bases: TGTGCCAGCAGCCGGACAGGGAGATCTAGCACAGATACGCAGTATTTT. Protein product: CASSRTGRSSTDTQYF.

This clone was counted a single time. The chain has TRBV19 and TRBJ1-6; D may be TRBD1 (5 bases). Germline V gene sequence: CDR1 LNHDA, CDR2 SQIVND (reference sequence). V lost 7 bases to trimming and J lost 3 bases, with 19 bases between them. This CDR3 spans 17 amino acids. The CDR3 spells CASKDDTGDGYNSPLHF. In nucleotides, the CDR3 is TGTGCCAGTAAGGATGATACAGGCGACGGCTATAATTCACCCCTCCACTTT.

The chain uses TRBV28 and TRBJ1-4, with no clear D. V was shortened by 5 bases and J by 0 bases, with 7 bases between the two germline ends. The CDR3 sequence is 14 residues long. Germline lookup yields CDR1 MDHEN and CDR2 SYDVKM. The CDR3 sequence: CASSRRATNEKLFF. The CDR3 DNA follows: TGTGCCAGCAGTCGGAGAGCAACTAATGAAAAACTGTTTTTT.

V and J are TRBV9 and TRBJ2-3, with no clear D. Germline values: CDR1 SGDLS, CDR2 YYNGEE. This CDR3 is built from 12 residues. Trimming pared 4 bases from V and 7 bases from J, leaving 10 bases between. In nucleotides, the CDR3 is TGTGCCAGCAGCCTCGAGCCGTATACGCAGTATTTT. Translation: CASSLEPYTQYF. The entire variable domain, with the rest obtained from reference TRBV9 and TRBJ2-3, is as follows: DSGVTQTPKHLITATGQRVTLRCSPRSGDLSVYWYQQSLDQGLQFLIQYYNGEERAKGNILERFSAQQFPDLHSELNLSSLELGDSALYFCASSLEPYTQYFGPGTRLTVL.

This clone was observed a handful of times. The chain has TRBV19 and TRBJ2-1; TRBD2 agrees at 14 bases. V lost 9 bases, J lost 10 bases, and 17 bases stayed unmatched. The CDR3 totals 17 residues. Germline V gene lookup returns CDR1 LNHDA and CDR2 SQIVND (reference sequence). The CDR3 here is CARLPTGLAGALKEQFF. The CDR3 bases are TGTGCCAGGTTACCGACGGGACTAGCGGGAGCCCTCAAGGAGCAGTTCTTC.

DNA of the CDR3: TGTGCCAGCAGCCCACGGGCAGGACTAGCGCCTAGCACAGATACGCAGTATTTT. Amino acids: CASSPRAGLAPSTDTQYF. The V and J genes are TRBV7-9 and TRBJ2-3, with 9 bases fitting TRBD2. J gave up 0 bases and V 5 bases, and 12 bases lay outside the gene matches. Germline V gives CDR1 SEHNR, CDR2 FQNEAQ (reference sequence). The CDR3 is 18 residues long.

As to this clone: Other nucleotide sequences from this sample produce the same CDR3. The J gene is TRBJ1-5, the V gene TRBV12-3 or TRBV12-4; weak D call: TRBD1 (5 bases). This CDR3 contains 12 residues. Trimming removed 3 bases at V and 7 bases at J, with 7 bases between. CDR3 sequence: CASSLGGQPQHF. The CDR3 DNA sequence: TGTGCCAGCAGTTTGGGGGGACAGCCCCAGCATTTT.

This clone was counted a few times. CDR3 DNA: TGCGCCAGCAGCCAAGAGGATAGCCTAGCGGGAGAAACCTACGAGCAGTACTTC. Translating it yields CASSQEDSLAGETYEQYF. The V gene is TRBV4-1, the J gene TRBJ2-7; 10 bases are a match to TRBD2. Germline lookup yields CDR1 MGHRA and CDR2 YSYEKL. The junction had 10 bases not matched to a gene; V was cut back by 0 bases and J by 2 bases. This CDR3 contains 18 residues.

The V gene is TRBV4-2, the J gene TRBJ1-2, with a possible D match to TRBD1 (5 bases). The CDR3 runs to 15 residues. V shed 1 base and J shed 8 bases, with 17 bases lying between them. Germline values: CDR1 LGHNA, CDR2 YNFKEQ. The CDR3 loop reads CASSQAEVGAGGYTF. The CDR3 region has the DNA TGTGCCAGCAGCCAAGCGGAGGTCGGGGCGGGAGGCTACACCTTC.

The count of this clone is one. The V call is TRBV5-1, the J call TRBJ2-7, with D possibly matching TRBD1 (5 bases). From germline, CDR1 is SGHRS and CDR2 YFSETQ. CDR3 size: 12 residues. The V end was cut by 7 bases, the J end by 6 bases, with 14 bases between. CDR3: CASADQGFEQYF. CDR3 DNA sequence: TGCGCCAGCGCCGACCAGGGTTTCGAGCAGTACTTC.

The CDR3 DNA is TGTGCCAGCAGCTTAAACGGGGTGAATGAGCAGTTCTTC. This encodes CASSLNGVNEQFF. The V gene is TRBV7-3, the J gene TRBJ2-1, with D possibly matching TRBD2 (5 bases). The germline CDR1 and CDR2 sequences are SGHTA and FQGTGA. V lost 1 base and J 7 bases, leaving 8 bases between the germline ends. There are 13 residues in the CDR3.

V is TRBV7-9 and J is TRBJ2-2; 9 nucleotides line up with TRBD1. V lost 4 bases and J lost 7; bases outside the gene matches: 4. CDR1 and CDR2 from the germline V gene are SEHNR and FQNEAQ (reference sequence). This CDR3 spans 14 amino acids. The CDR3 loop reads CASSSGQGSGELFF. Here the CDR3 DNA reads TGTGCCAGCAGCTCAGGACAGGGGAGCGGGGAGCTGTTTTTT.

CDR3: CSAREGNGYTF. The CDR3, as DNA: TGCAGCGCGAGGGAGGGGAATGGCTACACCTTC. This rearrangement joins TRBV29-1 to TRBJ1-2; the D gene is possibly TRBD1 (5 bases). CDR3 size: 11 residues. Germline-derived CDR1 and CDR2 are SQVTM and ANQGSEA. The V and J ends lost 7 bases and 6 bases respectively, with 12 bases between them.

This clone was counted a few times. V usage is TRBV27 and J usage is TRBJ1-1, with D tentatively TRBD1 (6 bases). The germline V gene has CDR1 MNHEY and CDR2 SMNVEV (reference sequence). Between the trimmed V and J ends, which lost 5 bases and 5 bases, there was a span of 15 bases. This CDR3 is 14 amino acids long. CDR3 nucleotide sequence: TGTGCCAGCAGTCTCCAAGGGGGTTTGACTGAAGCTTTCTTT. Translation gives CASSLQGGLTEAFF.

V and J are TRBV6-5 and TRBJ2-5, with D perhaps TRBD1 (6 bases). The V and J ends lost 4 bases and 2 bases respectively, with 14 bases between them. Germline V CDR1 and CDR2: MNHEY, SVGAGI. The CDR3 runs 15 residues. The DNA for the CDR3 is TGTGCCAGCAGTTCGCACAGGGTCGGGCAAGAGACCCAGTACTTC. It translates to CASSSHRVGQETQYF.

This sequence joins TRBV27 and TRBJ1-1, with 9 bases identical to TRBD1. The CDR3 runs to 15 residues. V shed 6 bases, J shed 0 bases, and the junction held 5 bases outside the gene matches. From germline, CDR1 is MNHEY and CDR2 SMNVEV (reference sequence). The CDR3 here is CASRRTGVLNTEAFF. The CDR3 DNA reads TGTGCCAGCAGACGGACAGGGGTACTGAACACTGAAGCTTTCTTT.

The chain carries TRBV11-1 and TRBJ2-7; 9 positions agree with TRBD1. Trimming at V came to 1 base and at J to 2 bases, leaving 3 bases not matched to a gene. The germline V gene has CDR1 SGHAT and CDR2 FQDESV (reference sequence). CDR3 length: 15 residues. The CDR3 spells CASSLVGTGPYEQYF. Here the CDR3 DNA reads TGTGCCAGCAGCTTAGTCGGGACAGGGCCCTACGAGCAGTACTTC.

The chain couples TRBV21-1 to TRBJ2-5; TRBD2, as called in the table, went unchecked against the DNA. TRBV21-1 is a known pseudogene. This CDR3 is 17 amino acids long. CDR3: CASSKGLANLQGETQYF. The CDR3 nucleotides read TGTGCCAGCAGCAAGGGACTAGCGAATTTACAAGGAGAGACCCAGTACTTC.